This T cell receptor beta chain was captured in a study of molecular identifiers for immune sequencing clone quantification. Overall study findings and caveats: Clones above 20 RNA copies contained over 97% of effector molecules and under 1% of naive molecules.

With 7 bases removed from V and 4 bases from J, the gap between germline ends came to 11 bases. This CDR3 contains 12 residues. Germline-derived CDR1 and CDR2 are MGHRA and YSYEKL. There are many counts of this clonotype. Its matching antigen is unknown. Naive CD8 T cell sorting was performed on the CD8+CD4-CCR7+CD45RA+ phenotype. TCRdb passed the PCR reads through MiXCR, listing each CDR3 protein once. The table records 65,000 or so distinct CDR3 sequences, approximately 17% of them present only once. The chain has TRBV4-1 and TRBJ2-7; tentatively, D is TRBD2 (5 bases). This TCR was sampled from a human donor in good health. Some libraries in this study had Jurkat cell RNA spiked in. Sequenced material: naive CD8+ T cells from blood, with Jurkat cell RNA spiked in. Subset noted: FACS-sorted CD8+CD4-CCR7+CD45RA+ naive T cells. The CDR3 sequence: CASTSPGYEQYF. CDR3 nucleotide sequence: TGCGCCAGCACATCCCCGGGGTACGAGCAGTACTTC.